Shown below are 10 T cell receptor beta chains from a single sample sequenced in a study of T-cell memory formation after mild COVID-19. TCRdb analysed the 5' RACE reads with MiXCR anew, one entry per CDR3 protein. The top ten hold around an eighth of the sample, which has approximately 350,000 distinct CDR3 sequences, approximately 29% seen once. Material: PBMCs or a T cell subset sorted from them (not recorded which). These receptors were obtained from an adult woman who had mild COVID-19 (a few samples of this study predate the infection). Cell type and time point are not known.

The chain carries TRBV12-3 or TRBV12-4 and TRBJ1-2; D gene ambiguous. The CDR3 is 12 amino acids. The germline V and J ends were trimmed by 7 bases and 8 bases, with 14 bases remaining between them. Here the CDR3 DNA reads TGTGCCAGCACCCTCCGCCGCGGAGGCTACACCTTC. It yields the protein CASTLRRGGYTF.

The DNA for the CDR3 is TGTGCCAGCAGCCAAGTCAGGCAGGCAGAAGCTTTCTTT. This encodes CASSQVRQAEAFF. The V call is TRBV3-1, the J call TRBJ1-1; D is ambiguous. CDR3 length equals 13 residues. V dropped 1 base and J dropped 8 bases, with 11 bases sitting between them. The germline CDR1 and CDR2 sequences are LGHDT and YNNKEL (reference sequence). Based on the CDR3 plus reference TRBV3-1 and TRBJ1-1, the full variable domain is DTAVSQTPKYLVTQMGNDKSIKCEQNLGHDTMYWYKQDSKKFLKIMFSYNNKELIINETVPNRFSPKSPDKAHLNLHINSLELGDSAVYFCASSQVRQAEAFFGQGTRLTVV.

The CDR3 reads CASSDFDNEQFF. CDR3 sequence (DNA): TGTGCCAGCAGCGACTTCGACAATGAGCAGTTCTTC. V and J are TRBV7-9 and TRBJ2-1; no clear D gene. Germline CDR1 SEHNR, CDR2 FQNEAQ (reference sequence). Trimming stripped 5 bases from V and 5 bases from J, with 7 bases between. The CDR3 is 12 residues long.

The V call is TRBV5-1, the J call TRBJ2-3, with D unclear. CDR1 and CDR2 (germline): SGHRS, YFSETQ. CDR3 length: 16 amino acids. Trimming pared 3 bases from V and 2 bases from J, leaving 16 bases between. CDR3 in amino acids: CASSSRLGIATDTQYF. The DNA for the CDR3 is TGCGCCAGCAGCTCGAGGCTGGGCATCGCCACAGATACGCAGTATTTT. The complete variable domain, with remaining parts taken from reference TRBV5-1 and TRBJ2-3, reads KAGVTQTPRYLIKTRGQQVTLSCSPISGHRSVSWYQQTPGQGLQFLFEYFSETQRNKGNFPGRFSGRQFSNSRSEMNVSTLELGDSALYLCASSSRLGIATDTQYFGPGTRLTVL.

At least ten counts were recorded for this clonotype. The gene calls are TRBV5-1 and TRBJ2-3; the D is unclear. The CDR3 is 16 residues long. Germline-derived CDR1 and CDR2 are SGHRS and YFSETQ. V was clipped by 4 bases and J by 0 bases, with 15 bases between them. The CDR3 region is CASSPTRSPSTDTQYF. Here the CDR3 DNA reads TGCGCCAGCAGCCCTACAAGAAGTCCTAGCACAGATACGCAGTATTTT.

To note about this clonotype: This may be a read error: a much more frequent sequence differs by one nucleotide. Because it lacks the conserved phenylalanine or tryptophan at the end, this CDR3 is likely a read error. V is TRBV7-9 and J is TRBJ2-5; TRBD2 matches 7 bases. CDR3 length: 14 amino acids. The V and J ends lost 0 bases and 3 bases, in that order; junction bases with no gene match: 1. Germline V lookup: CDR1 SEHNR, CDR2 FQNEAQ (reference sequence). DNA for the CDR3: TGTGCCAGCAGCTTAGCGGGAGGGAAAGAGACCCAGTACTTA. Its protein is CASSLAGGKETQYL.

The sample holds many counts of this clonotype. The rearrangement uses TRBV10-3 and TRBJ2-1; TRBD2 might be the D (6 bases). With 5 bases removed from V and 2 bases from J, the gap between germline ends came to 13 bases. The germline V gene encodes CDR1 ENHRY and CDR2 SYGVKD. The length of the CDR3 is 15 residues. The CDR3 DNA reads TGTGCCATCAGTCCGTCGGGCGGGACCTACAATGAGCAGTTCTTC. This sequence encodes CAISPSGGTYNEQFF.

The V call is TRBV7-9, the J call TRBJ2-2, with TRBD1 as a possible D gene (6 bases). Trimming stripped 0 bases from V and 7 bases from J, with 9 bases between. CDR1 is SEHNR and CDR2 is FQNEAQ in the germline V gene (reference sequence). The CDR3 spans 14 residues. CDR3 sequence: CASSLAGGHGELFF. The CDR3 DNA is TGTGCCAGCAGCTTAGCTGGGGGACACGGGGAGCTGTTTTTT. Based on the CDR3 plus reference TRBV7-9 and TRBJ2-2, the full variable domain is DTGVSQNPRHKITKRGQNVTFRCDPISEHNRLYWYRQTLGQGPEFLTYFQNEAQLEKSRLLSDRFSAERPKGSFSTLEIQRTEQGDSAMYLCASSLAGGHGELFFGEGSRLTVL.

This clonotype was detected a few times. The rearrangement links TRBV19 to TRBJ2-7, with D maybe TRBD2 (6 bases). The CDR3 totals 15 residues. The V and J ends lost 3 bases and 3 bases respectively, with 15 bases between them. Germline V gene sequence: CDR1 LNHDA, CDR2 SQIVND (reference sequence). The CDR3, as DNA: TGTGCCAGTAGTATTAGTTTGGCGGGGCTCTACGAGCAGTACTTC. This translates into CASSISLAGLYEQYF.

The V and J genes are TRBV7-9 and TRBJ1-2; 10 bases are a match to TRBD1. After removal of 4 bases from V and 2 bases from J, the junction contained 13 bases not matched to a gene. Per the germline V gene, CDR1 is SEHNR and CDR2 is FQNEAQ (reference sequence). CDR3 length: 18 amino acids. The CDR3: CASSSIRDRGRENYGYTF. CDR3 DNA: TGTGCCAGCAGCTCGATCCGAGACAGGGGGCGCGAAAACTATGGCTACACCTTC.